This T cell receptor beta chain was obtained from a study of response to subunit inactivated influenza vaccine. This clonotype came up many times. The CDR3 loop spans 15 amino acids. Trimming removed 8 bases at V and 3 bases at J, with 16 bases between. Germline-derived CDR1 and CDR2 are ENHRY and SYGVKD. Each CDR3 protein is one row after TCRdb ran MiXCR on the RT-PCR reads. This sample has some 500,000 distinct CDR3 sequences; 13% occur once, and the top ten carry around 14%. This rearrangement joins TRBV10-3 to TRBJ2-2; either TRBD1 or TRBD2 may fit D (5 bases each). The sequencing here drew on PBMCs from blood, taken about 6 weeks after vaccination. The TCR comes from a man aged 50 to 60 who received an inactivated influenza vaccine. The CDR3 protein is CAIGGARKDTGELFF. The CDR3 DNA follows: TGTGCCATCGGGGGTGCCAGGAAAGACACCGGGGAGCTGTTTTTT.